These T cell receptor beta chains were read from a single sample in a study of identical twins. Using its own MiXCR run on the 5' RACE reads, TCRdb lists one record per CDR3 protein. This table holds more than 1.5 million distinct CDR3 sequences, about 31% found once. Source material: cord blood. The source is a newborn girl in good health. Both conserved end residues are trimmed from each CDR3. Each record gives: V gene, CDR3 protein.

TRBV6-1	ASRRLAGKPPYNEQF
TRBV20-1	SARAPSVNEQF
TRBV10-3	AISVGDSGNQPQH
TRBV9	ASSVDGGGPYNEQF
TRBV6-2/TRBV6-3	ASREGLDTQY
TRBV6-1	ASSEAGQVNTEAF
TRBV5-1	ASSSLDPNEKLF
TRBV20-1	SASRFSTDTQY
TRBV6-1	ASSGPGLEPLEQF
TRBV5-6	ASSKFRNPVETQY
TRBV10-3	ASGRGEDTQY
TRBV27	ASSFDRGRTDTQY
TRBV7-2	ASSFGRGATYEQY
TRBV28	ASKGVRSTDTQY
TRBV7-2	ASSLVASPEGYNEQY
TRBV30	AWSATGGWGNTIY
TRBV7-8	ASSFDRGPIGYT
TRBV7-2	ASSIGLAGGKETRY
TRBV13	ASSSYSGGDYNEQF
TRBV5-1	ASSYRDRNTEAY
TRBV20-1	SAHRLAGASYEQY
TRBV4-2	ASSQDPWTGRNTEAF
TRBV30	AWSVFGSYEQY
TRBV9	ASSPVATYNEQY
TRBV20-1	GATGGFQETQY
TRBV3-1	ASSQETSGPPMPHNEQY
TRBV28	ASSLFGPGVKNIQY
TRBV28	ASSSYGTPVTEAF
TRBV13	ASTSEQGNYGYT
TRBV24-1	ATSDLAGQGYNEQF
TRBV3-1	ASSSYRRSDTQY
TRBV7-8	ASSLGGWDGGHNGQF
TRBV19	ASESRNEQF
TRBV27	ASTPRDSWTSGPYNEQF
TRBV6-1	ASLYIYGYT
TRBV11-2	ASSPSSGQY